Presented here are 17 T cell receptor beta chains from one specimen sequenced in a study of blood T cells in healthy people across ages. A sample-barcoded 5' primer and a J-beta primer mix were used in a second PCR of about 6 to 11 cycles. TCRdb called the 5' RACE reads again in MiXCR, with one record for every CDR3 protein. The sample gives around 1,100,000 distinct CDR3 sequences, more than 30% of which show up once; around 12% is in the top ten. Material for sequencing was blood. Every receptor here comes from a man aged 18 to 29 in good health.

This CDR3 reads CASSYIARTANYNSPLHF. The CDR3 nucleotides read TGTGCCAGCAGTTACATCGCTCGGACAGCTAATTATAATTCACCCCTCCACTTT. This rearrangement joins TRBV6-5 to TRBJ1-6, with D perhaps matching TRBD1 (6 bases). Trimming stripped 2 bases from V and 4 bases from J, with 18 bases between. The CDR3 length is 18 residues. The germline V gene has CDR1 MNHEY and CDR2 SVGAGI.

This clonotype was seen once. This sequence joins TRBV20-1 and TRBJ1-2; 11 bases map to TRBD1. Germline V lookup: CDR1 DFQATT, CDR2 SNEGSKA (reference sequence). Trimming at V came to 3 bases and at J to 4 bases, leaving 4 bases not matched to a gene. The CDR3 consists of 14 residues. CDR3 protein: CSARDRGRFYGYTF. The DNA of the CDR3 is TGCAGTGCTAGGGACAGGGGGCGCTTCTATGGCTACACCTTC.

On this clonotype: One junction end disagrees with the germline gene, perhaps due to a read error. The chain employs TRBV6-5 and TRBJ2-5; the match to TRBD1 covers 7 bases. Germline assignment: CDR1 MNHEY and CDR2 SVGAGI. The CDR3 loop spans 15 amino acids. The CDR3 sequence: CASSYSKQGEETRYF. CDR3 nucleotide sequence: TGTGCCAGCAGTTACTCGAAGCAGGGGGAAGAGACCCGGTACTTC.

Only a few counts were recorded for this clonotype. A much larger clone differs from this one at a single base, so this may be a read error. The chain combines TRBV20-1 with TRBJ1-6; TRBD1 agrees at 7 bases. Germline loops: CDR1 DFQATT, CDR2 SNEGSKA (reference sequence). J gave up 6 bases and V 4 bases, and 0 bases lay outside the gene matches. The CDR3 is made up of 12 amino acids. In nucleotides, the CDR3 is TGCAGTGCTACAGGGGGTAATTCACCCCTCCACTTT. It encodes CSATGGNSPLHF.

The chain couples TRBV5-1 to TRBJ1-2; perhaps TRBD1 as D (6 bases). Per germline, CDR1 SGHRS and CDR2 YFSETQ. The CDR3 contains 16 residues. With 0 bases removed from V and 4 bases from J, the gap between germline ends came to 16 bases. DNA of the CDR3: TGCGCCAGCAGCTTGGCTCCAGGGGACCAACCCTATGGCTACACCTTC. Its translation is CASSLAPGDQPYGYTF.

This clonotype was found many times. V and J are TRBV29-1 and TRBJ2-3; D is ambiguous. CDR3 length: 14 amino acids. The germline V gene encodes CDR1 SQVTM and CDR2 ANQGSEA. Trimming pared 0 bases from V and 1 base from J, leaving 8 bases between. In nucleotides, the CDR3 is TGCAGCGTTGAAGATGGACGACGCACAGATACGCAGTATTTT. This translates into CSVEDGRRTDTQYF.

For the CDR3, the DNA is TGCTGCTCTCGGTCGGGGGGAATGGGTGAAGCTTTCTTT. It encodes CCSRSGGMGEAFF. The gene calls are TRBV29-1 and TRBJ1-1; maybe TRBD1 (5 bases). CDR3 size: 13 residues. In germline, CDR1 is SQVTM, CDR2 ANQGSEA.

The chain recombines TRBV27 with TRBJ1-4, with TRBD1 identical over 12 bases. This CDR3 region has 16 residues. V dropped 7 bases and J dropped 4; count of bases not matched to a gene: 7. The germline CDR1 and CDR2 sequences are MNHEY and SMNVEV (reference sequence). The CDR3 spells CASTGGTGGLNEKLFF. CDR3 DNA: TGTGCCAGCACGGGCGGGACAGGGGGCCTTAATGAAAAACTGTTTTTT. The variable domain in full, completed from reference TRBV27 and TRBJ1-4, reads EAQVTQNPRYLITVTGKKLTVTCSQNMNHEYMSWYRQDPGLGLRQIYYSMNVEVTDKGDVPEGYKVSRKEKRNFPLILESPSPNQTSLYFCASTGGTGGLNEKLFFGSGTQLSVL.

This sequence joins TRBV6-6 and TRBJ2-7, with a weak D call TRBD2 (6 bases). The end of the DNA fits TRBJ2-5 better, so the J call may be wrong. Germline V gene data show CDR1 as MNHNY and CDR2 as SVGAGI (reference sequence). The CDR3 is made up of 12 amino acids. DNA for the CDR3: TGTGCCAGCGGGTGGGGGGAAGAGACCCAGTACTTC. This codes for CASGWGEETQYF.

This clonotype occurred many times. The gene calls are TRBV12-3 or TRBV12-4 and TRBJ2-7; the D is unclear. This CDR3 has 16 residues. The V gene lost 6 bases and the J gene lost 0 bases, with 18 bases spanning the gap. CDR3 protein: CASSPLIGASSYEQYF. The CDR3 DNA sequence: TGTGCCAGCAGCCCCTTAATCGGAGCCAGCTCCTACGAGCAGTACTTC.

This chain links TRBV10-2 with TRBJ1-5; no clear D gene. Trimming removed 6 bases at V and 4 bases at J, with 16 bases between. Per the germline V gene, CDR1 is WSHSY and CDR2 is SAAADI. This CDR3 comprises 15 residues. The CDR3 loop reads CASSENTNTNQPQHF. The CDR3 nucleotides are TGCGCCAGCAGCGAGAATACCAACACGAATCAGCCCCAGCATTTT.

The chain couples TRBV20-1 to TRBJ2-5; 8 bases fit TRBD2. The CDR3 sequence is 16 residues long. Germline-derived CDR1 and CDR2 are DFQATT and SNEGSKA (reference sequence). Trimming removed 3 bases from V and 11 bases from J; junction bases left unmatched: 20. In DNA, the CDR3 is TGCAGTGCTAGGAATGCGGCGGGGGGATCGCTAAATGGGCAGTACTTC. Its protein product is CSARNAAGGSLNGQYF.

CDR3 region: CSASRLLEQYF. The DNA of the CDR3 is TGCAGTGCTAGCCGGTTACTCGAGCAGTACTTC. The chain recombines TRBV20-1 with TRBJ2-7; unclear D gene. CDR1 and CDR2 from the germline V gene are DFQATT and SNEGSKA (reference sequence). Trimming stripped 3 bases from V and 6 bases from J, with 9 bases between. This CDR3 has 11 amino acids.

The sample holds one count of this clonotype. This chain connects TRBV7-2 to TRBJ1-2; D unresolved. Trimming removed 2 bases at V and 6 bases at J, with 13 bases between. The CDR3 consists of 14 residues. The germline V gene has CDR1 SGHTA and CDR2 FQGNSA. The CDR3 bases are TGTGCCAGCAGCTTATTTCAGGATAGCAATGGCTACACCTTC. This codes for CASSLFQDSNGYTF. Together with reference TRBV7-2 and TRBJ1-2, the CDR3 gives the full variable domain: GAGVSQSPSNKVTEKGKDVELRCDPISGHTALYWYRQSLGQGLEFLIYFQGNSAPDKSGLPSDRFSAERTGGSVSTLTIQRTQQEDSAVYLCASSLFQDSNGYTFGSGTRLTVV.

Concerning this clonotype: A much bigger clone sits one base away, suggesting this may be a read error. The chain uses TRBV12-3 or TRBV12-4 and TRBJ1-2, with D possibly being TRBD1 (6 bases). CDR3 length: 15 residues. This CDR3 reads CACSLAPTGNYGYTF. CDR3 coding DNA: TGTGCCTGCAGTTTAGCCCCTACAGGGAACTATGGCTACACCTTC.

This clonotype was seen more than once but under ten times. The rearrangement uses TRBV5-5 and TRBJ1-1; D not resolved. From germline, CDR1 is SGHKS and CDR2 YYEKEE (reference sequence). The V gene lost 4 bases and the J gene lost 0 bases, with 13 bases spanning the gap. The CDR3 contains 15 residues. The CDR3 spells CASSAVRNMNTEAFF. The CDR3 DNA follows: TGTGCCAGCAGCGCCGTTAGGAACATGAACACTGAAGCTTTCTTT.

The chain couples TRBV4-3 to TRBJ1-2, with TRBD1 matching 7 bases. With V trimmed by 5 bases and J by 4 bases, 10 bases remained unmatched. Germline CDR1 reads LGHNA; CDR2 reads YSLEER. The CDR3 consists of 15 residues. CDR3 sequence reads: CASSFFTGTAYGYTF. In DNA, the CDR3 is TGCGCCAGCAGCTTTTTCACCGGGACAGCCTATGGCTACACCTTC.